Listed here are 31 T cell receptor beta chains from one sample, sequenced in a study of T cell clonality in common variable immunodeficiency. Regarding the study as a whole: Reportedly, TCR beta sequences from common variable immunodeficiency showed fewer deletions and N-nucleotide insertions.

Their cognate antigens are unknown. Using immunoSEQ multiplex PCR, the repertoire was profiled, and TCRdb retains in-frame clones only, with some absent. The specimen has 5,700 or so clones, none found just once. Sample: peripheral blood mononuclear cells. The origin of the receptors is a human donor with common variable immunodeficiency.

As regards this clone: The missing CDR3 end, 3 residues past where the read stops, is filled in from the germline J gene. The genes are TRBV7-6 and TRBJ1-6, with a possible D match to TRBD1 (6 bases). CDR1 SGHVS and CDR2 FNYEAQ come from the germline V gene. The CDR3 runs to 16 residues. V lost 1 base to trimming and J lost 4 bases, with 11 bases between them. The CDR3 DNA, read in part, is TGTGCCAGCAGCTTAGACAGGGTGTCATATAATTCACCC. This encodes CASSLDRVSYNSP. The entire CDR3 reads CASSLDRVSYNSPLHF.

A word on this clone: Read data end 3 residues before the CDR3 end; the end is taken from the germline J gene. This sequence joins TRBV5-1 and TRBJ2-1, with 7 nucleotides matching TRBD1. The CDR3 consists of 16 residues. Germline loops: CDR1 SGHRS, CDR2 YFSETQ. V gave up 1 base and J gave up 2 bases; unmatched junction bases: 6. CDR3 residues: CASSLFRQGAYNEQFF. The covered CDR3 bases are TGCGCCAGCAGCTTGTTTCGACAGGGAGCCTACAATGAG. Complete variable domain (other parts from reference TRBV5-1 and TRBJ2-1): KAGVTQTPRYLIKTRGQQVTLSCSPISGHRSVSWYQQTPGQGLQFLFEYFSETQRNKGNFPGRFSGRQFSNSRSEMNVSTLELGDSALYLCASSLFRQGAYNEQFFGPGTRLTVL.

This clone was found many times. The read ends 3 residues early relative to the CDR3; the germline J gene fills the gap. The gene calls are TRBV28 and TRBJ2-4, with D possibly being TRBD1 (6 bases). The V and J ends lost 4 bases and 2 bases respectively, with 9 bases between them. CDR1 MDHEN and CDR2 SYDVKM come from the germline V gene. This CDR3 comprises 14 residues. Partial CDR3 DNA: TGTGCCAGCAGTTCCTGGGGGCCCAAAAACATT. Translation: CASSSWGPKNI. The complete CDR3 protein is CASSSWGPKNIQYF.

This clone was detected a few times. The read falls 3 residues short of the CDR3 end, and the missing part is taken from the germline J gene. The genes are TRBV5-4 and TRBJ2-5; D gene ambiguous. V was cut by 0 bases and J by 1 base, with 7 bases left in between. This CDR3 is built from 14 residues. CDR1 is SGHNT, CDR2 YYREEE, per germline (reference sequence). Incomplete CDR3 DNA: TGTGCCAGCAGCTTGGCCCAGGTCCAAGAGACC. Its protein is CASSLAQVQET. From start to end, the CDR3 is CASSLAQVQETQYF.

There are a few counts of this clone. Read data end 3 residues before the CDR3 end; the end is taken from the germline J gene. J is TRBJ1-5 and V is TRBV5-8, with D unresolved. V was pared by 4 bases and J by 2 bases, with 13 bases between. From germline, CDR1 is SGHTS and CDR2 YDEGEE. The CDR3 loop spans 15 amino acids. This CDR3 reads CASSPEGLRNQPQHF. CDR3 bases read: TGTGCCAGCAGCCCGGAGGGTCTGCGCAATCAGCCC.

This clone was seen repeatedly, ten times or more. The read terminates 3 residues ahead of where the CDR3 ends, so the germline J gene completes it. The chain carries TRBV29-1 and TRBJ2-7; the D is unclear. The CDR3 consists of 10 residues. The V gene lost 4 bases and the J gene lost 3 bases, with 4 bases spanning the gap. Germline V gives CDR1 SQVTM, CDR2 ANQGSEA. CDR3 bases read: TGCAGCGTTGTACACTACGAG. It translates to CSVVHYE. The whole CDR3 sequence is CSVVHYEQYF.

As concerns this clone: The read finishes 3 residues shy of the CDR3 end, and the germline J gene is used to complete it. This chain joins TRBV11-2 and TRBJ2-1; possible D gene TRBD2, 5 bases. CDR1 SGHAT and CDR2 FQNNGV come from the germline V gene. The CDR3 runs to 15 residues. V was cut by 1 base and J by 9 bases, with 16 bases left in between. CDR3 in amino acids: CASSLGGPPFSEQFF. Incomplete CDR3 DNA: TGTGCCAGCAGCTTAGGAGGGCCCCCTTTTTCTGAG.

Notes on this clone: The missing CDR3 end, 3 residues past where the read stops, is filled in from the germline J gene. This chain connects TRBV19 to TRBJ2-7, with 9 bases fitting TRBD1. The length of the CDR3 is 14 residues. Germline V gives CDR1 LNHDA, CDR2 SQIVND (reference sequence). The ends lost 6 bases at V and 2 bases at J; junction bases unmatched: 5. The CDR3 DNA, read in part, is TGTGCCAGTAGCAGGGGACAGGGAACCTACGAG. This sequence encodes CASSRGQGTYE. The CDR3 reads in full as CASSRGQGTYEQYF.

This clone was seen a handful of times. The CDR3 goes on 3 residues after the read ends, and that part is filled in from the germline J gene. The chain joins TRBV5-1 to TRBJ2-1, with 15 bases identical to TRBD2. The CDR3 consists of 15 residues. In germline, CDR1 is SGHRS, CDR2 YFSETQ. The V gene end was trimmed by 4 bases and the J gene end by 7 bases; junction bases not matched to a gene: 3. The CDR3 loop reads CASSEGTSGGNEQFF. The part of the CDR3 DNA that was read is TGCGCCAGCAGCGAGGGGACTAGCGGGGGGAATGAG.

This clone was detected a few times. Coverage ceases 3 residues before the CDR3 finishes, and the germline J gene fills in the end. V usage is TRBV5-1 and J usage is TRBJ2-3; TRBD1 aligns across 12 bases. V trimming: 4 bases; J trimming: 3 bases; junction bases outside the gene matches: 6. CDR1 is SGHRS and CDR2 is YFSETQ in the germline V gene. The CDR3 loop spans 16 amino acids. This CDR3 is CASSPGTGGPTDTQYF. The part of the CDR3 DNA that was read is TGCGCCAGCAGCCCGGGGACAGGGGGCCCGACAGATACG.

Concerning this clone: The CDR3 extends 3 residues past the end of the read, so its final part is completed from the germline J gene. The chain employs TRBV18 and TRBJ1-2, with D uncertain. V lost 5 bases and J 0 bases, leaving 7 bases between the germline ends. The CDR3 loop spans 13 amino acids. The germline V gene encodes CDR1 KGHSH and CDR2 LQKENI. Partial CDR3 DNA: TGTGCCAGCTCATCCCCCGCTAACTATGGC. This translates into CASSSPANYG. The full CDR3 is CASSSPANYGYTF.

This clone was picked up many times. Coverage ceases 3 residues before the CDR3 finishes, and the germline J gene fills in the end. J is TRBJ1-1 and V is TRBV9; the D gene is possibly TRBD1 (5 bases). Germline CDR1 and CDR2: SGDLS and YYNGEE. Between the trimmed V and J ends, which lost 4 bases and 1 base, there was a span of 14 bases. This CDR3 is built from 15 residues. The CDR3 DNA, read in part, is TGTGCCAGCAGCCCTCTTGGGGGGACGAACACTGAA. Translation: CASSPLGGTNTE. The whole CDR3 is CASSPLGGTNTEAFF.

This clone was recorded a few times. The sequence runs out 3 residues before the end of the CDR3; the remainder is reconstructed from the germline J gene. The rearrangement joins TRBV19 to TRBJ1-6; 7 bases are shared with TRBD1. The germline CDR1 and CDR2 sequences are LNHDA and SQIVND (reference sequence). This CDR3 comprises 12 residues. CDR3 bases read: TGTGCCAGTAGTAGACAGGGTTGGGCC. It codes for CASSRQGWA. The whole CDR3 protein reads CASSRQGWALHF.

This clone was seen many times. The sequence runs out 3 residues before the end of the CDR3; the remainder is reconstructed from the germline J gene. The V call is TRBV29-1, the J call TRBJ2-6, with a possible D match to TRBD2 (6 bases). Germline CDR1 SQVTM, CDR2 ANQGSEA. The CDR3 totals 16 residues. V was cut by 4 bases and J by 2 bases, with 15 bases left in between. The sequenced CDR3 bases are TGCAGCGTTGTTGGAGGGTACGACACTGGGGCCAACGTC. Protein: CSVVGGYDTGANV. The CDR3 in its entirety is CSVVGGYDTGANVLTF.

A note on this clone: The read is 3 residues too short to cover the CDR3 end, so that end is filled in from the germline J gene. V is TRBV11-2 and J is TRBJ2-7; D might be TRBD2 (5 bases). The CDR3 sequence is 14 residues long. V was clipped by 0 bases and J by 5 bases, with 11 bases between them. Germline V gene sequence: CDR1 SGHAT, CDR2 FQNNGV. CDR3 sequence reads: CASSLDLVSDEQYF. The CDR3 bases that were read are TGTGCCAGCAGCTTAGATCTTGTTAGCGACGAG. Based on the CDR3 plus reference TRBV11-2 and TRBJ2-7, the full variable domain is EAGVAQSPRYKIIEKRQSVAFWCNPISGHATLYWYQQILGQGPKLLIQFQNNGVVDDSQLPKDRFSAERLKGVDSTLKIQPAKLEDSAVYLCASSLDLVSDEQYFGPGTRLTVT.

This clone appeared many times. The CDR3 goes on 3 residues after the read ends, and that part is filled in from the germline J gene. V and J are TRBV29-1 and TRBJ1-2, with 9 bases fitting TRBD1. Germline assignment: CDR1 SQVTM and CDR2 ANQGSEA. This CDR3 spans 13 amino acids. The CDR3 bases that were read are TGCAGCACCAGCCAACAGGGGGCGCGAGGC. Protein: CSTSQQGARG. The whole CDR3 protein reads CSTSQQGARGYTF.

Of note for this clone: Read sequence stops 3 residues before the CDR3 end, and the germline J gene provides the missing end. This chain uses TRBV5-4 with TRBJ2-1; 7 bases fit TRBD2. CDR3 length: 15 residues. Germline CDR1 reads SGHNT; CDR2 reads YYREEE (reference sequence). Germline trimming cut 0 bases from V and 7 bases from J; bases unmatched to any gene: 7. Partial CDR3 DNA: TGTGCCAGCAGCTTGGGGCTAGCGGCCACAAATGAG. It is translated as CASSLGLAATNE. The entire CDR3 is CASSLGLAATNEQFF. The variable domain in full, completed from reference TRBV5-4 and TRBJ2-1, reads ETGVTQSPTHLIKTRGQQVTLRCSSQSGHNTVSWYQQALGQGPQFIFQYYREEENGRGNFPPRFSGLQFPNYSSELNVNALELDDSALYLCASSLGLAATNEQFFGPGTRLTVL.

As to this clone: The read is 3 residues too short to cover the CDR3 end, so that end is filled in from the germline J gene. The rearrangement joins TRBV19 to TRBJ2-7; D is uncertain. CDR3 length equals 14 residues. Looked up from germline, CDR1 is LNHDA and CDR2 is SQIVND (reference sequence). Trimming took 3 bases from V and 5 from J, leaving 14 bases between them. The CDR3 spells CASSIFSSRDEQYF. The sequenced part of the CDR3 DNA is TGTGCCAGTAGTATCTTCTCCTCTCGCGACGAG.

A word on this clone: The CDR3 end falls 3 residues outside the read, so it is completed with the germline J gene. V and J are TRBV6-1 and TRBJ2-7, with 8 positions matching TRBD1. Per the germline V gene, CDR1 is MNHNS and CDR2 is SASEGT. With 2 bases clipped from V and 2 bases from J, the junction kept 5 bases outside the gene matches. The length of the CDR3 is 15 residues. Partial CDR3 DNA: TGTGCCAGCAGTGAAAAGTGGACAGGGACCTACGAG. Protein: CASSEKWTGTYE. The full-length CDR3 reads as CASSEKWTGTYEQYF.

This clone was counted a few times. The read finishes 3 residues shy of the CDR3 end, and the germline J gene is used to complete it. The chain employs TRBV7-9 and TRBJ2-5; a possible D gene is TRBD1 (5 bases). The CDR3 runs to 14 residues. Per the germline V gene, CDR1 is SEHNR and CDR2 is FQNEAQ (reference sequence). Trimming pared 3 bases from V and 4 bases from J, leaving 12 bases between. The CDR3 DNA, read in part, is TGTGCCAGCAGCTTGGTTAATAGGGGAGAGACC. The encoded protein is CASSLVNRGET. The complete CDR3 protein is CASSLVNRGETQYF.

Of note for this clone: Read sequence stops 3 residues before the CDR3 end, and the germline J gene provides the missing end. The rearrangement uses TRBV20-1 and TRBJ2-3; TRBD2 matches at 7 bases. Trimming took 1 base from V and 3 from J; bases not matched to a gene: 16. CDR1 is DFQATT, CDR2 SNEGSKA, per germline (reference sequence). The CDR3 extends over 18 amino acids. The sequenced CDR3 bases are TGCAGTGCTAGAGGCATGCTGGGTGGGGGGGACTGGACAGATACG. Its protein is CSARGMLGGGDWTDT. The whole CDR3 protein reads CSARGMLGGGDWTDTQYF.

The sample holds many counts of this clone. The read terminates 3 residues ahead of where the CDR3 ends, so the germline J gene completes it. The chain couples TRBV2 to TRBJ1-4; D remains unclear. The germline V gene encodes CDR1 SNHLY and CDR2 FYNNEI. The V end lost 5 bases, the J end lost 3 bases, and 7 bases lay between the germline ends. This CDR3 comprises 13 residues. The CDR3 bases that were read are TGTGCCAGCAGTCGGTGGTCTAATGAAAAA. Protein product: CASSRWSNEK. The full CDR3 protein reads CASSRWSNEKLFF. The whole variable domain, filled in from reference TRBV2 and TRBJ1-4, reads EPEVTQTPSHQVTQMGQEVILRCVPISNHLYFYWYRQILGQKVEFLVSFYNNEISEKSEIFDDQFSVERPDGSNFTLKIRSTKLEDSAMYFCASSRWSNEKLFFGSGTQLSVL.

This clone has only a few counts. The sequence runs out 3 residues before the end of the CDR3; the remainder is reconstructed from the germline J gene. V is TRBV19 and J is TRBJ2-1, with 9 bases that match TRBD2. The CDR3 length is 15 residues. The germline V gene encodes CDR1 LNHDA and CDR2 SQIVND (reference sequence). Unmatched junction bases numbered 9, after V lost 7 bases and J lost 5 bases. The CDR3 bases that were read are TGTGCCAGTAACAAGCGGGAGGTAACACACAATGAG. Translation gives CASNKREVTHNE. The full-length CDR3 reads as CASNKREVTHNEQFF.

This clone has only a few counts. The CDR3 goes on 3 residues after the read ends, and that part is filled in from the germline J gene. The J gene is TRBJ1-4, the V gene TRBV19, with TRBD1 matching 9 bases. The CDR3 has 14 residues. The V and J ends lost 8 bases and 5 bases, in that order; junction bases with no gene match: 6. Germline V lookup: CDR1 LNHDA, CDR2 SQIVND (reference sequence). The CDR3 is CASGDRGRNEKLFF. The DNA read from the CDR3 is TGTGCCAGTGGCGACAGGGGGAGGAATGAAAAA.

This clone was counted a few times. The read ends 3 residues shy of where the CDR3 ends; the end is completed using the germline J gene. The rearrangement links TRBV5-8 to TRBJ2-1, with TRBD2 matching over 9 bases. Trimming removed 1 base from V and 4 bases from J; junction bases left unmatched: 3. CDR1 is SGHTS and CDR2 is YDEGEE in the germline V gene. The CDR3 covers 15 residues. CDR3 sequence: CASSLFLAGYNEQFF. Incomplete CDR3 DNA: TGTGCCAGCAGCTTGTTCCTAGCGGGGTACAATGAG.

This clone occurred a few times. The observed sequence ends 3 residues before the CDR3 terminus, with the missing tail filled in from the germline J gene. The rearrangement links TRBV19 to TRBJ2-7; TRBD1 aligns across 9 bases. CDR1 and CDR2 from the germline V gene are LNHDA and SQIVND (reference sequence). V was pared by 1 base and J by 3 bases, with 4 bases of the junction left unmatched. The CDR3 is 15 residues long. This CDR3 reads CASSIAGTGNYEQYF. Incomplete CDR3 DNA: TGTGCCAGTAGTATAGCTGGGACAGGGAACTACGAG.

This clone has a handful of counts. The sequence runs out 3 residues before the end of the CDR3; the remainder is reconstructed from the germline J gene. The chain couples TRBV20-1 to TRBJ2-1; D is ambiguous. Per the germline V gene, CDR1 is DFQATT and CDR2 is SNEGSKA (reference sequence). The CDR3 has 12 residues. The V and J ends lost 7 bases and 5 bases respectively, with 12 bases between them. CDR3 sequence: CSVGFFHNEQFF. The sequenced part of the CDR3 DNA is TGCAGTGTAGGGTTTTTCCACAATGAG.

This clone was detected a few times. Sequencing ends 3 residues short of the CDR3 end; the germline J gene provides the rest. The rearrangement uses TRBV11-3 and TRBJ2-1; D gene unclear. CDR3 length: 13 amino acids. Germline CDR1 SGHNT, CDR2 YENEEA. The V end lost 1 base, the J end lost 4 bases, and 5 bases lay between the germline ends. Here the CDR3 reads CASSLGEYNEQFF. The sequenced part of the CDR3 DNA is TGTGCCAGCAGCTTAGGCGAGTACAATGAG.

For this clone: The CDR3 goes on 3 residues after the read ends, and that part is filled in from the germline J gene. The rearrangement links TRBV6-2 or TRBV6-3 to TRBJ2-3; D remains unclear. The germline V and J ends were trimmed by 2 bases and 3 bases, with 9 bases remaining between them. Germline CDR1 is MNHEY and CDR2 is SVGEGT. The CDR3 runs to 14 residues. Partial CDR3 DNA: TGTGCCAGCAGTTACGGCCCGAAGACAGATACG. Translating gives CASSYGPKTDT. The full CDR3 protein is CASSYGPKTDTQYF.

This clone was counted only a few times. CDR3 bases read: TGTGCCAGCAGCACCTATGATGAG. It is translated as CASSTYDE. The CDR3, in full, reads CASSTYDEQFF. The rearrangement joins TRBV13 to TRBJ2-1; D ambiguous. Read sequence stops 3 residues before the CDR3 end, and the germline J gene provides the missing end. CDR3 length: 11 residues. V gave up 5 bases and J gave up 8 bases, with 7 bases separating them. Germline-derived CDR1 and CDR2 are PRHDT and FYEKMQ (reference sequence).

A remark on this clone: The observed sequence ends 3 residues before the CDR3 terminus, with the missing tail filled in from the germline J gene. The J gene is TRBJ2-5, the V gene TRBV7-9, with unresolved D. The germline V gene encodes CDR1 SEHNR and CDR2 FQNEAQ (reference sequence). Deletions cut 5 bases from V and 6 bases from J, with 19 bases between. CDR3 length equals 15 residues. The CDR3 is CASSPVPLRVKTQYF. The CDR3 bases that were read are TGTGCCAGCAGCCCCGTGCCCCTCAGAGTAAAGACC.